Listed here are 15 T cell receptor beta chains from one sample, sequenced in a study of blood T cell repertoires in COVID-19. Sequencing was performed with immunoSEQ multiplex PCR; in TCRdb, only in-frame clones are kept and a portion is missing. The profile covers around 150,000 clones, with 87% appearing a single time and 3.5% to 4.5% taken by the ten largest. Material for sequencing was peripheral blood. The receptors come from a woman aged 55-70 years with active or convalescent COVID-19.

V usage is TRBV19 and J usage is TRBJ2-5; D remains unclear. CDR3 size: 14 residues. V was shortened by 5 bases and J by 5 bases, with 15 bases between the two germline ends. In germline, CDR1 is LNHDA, CDR2 SQIVND (reference sequence). Here the CDR3 DNA reads TGTGCCAGTAGTCCGGCTCCTAGTAGGGAGACCCAGTACTTC. Translated, it gives CASSPAPSRETQYF.

The table lists this clone with a few counts. The chain uses TRBV18 and TRBJ1-2; 7 nucleotides line up with TRBD1. Per germline, CDR1 KGHSH and CDR2 LQKENI. The V gene end was trimmed by 3 bases and the J gene end by 8 bases; junction bases not matched to a gene: 9. The CDR3 runs 14 residues. The CDR3 sequence: CASSPTRTGEGYTF. CDR3 nucleotides: TGTGCCAGCTCACCCACCCGGACAGGTGAAGGCTACACCTTC.

The rearrangement joins TRBV3-1 (or the pseudogene TRBV3-2) to TRBJ2-7; TRBD1 might be the D (5 bases). There are 11 residues in the CDR3. Per germline, CDR1 LGHDT and CDR2 YNNKEL (reference sequence). Trimming stripped 1 base from V and 10 bases from J, with 8 bases between. The CDR3, as DNA: TGTGCCAGCAGCCAAGGACAGACTCAGTACTTC. As protein: CASSQGQTQYF.

The genes are TRBV6-2 or TRBV6-3 and TRBJ1-2; 7 bases map to TRBD1. In germline, CDR1 is MNHEY, CDR2 SVGEGT. The J segment lost 2 bases and the V segment lost 5 bases, leaving 8 bases of the junction unmatched. The length of the CDR3 is 15 residues. The CDR3 bases are TGTGCCAGCAGTGATGGTACAGGGGCAAACTATGGCTACACCTTC. Protein sequence: CASSDGTGANYGYTF.

This sequence joins TRBV6-5 and TRBJ2-1, with 11 bases fitting TRBD2. The CDR3 spans 14 residues. The trim removed 8 bases at V and 9 bases at J, leaving 9 bases unmatched. The V gene's germline CDR1 is MNHEY and CDR2 SVGAGI. The CDR3 loop is CASGVAGGPVEQFF. The CDR3 DNA reads as TGTGCCAGCGGCGTAGCGGGGGGGCCGGTTGAGCAGTTCTTC.

The chain combines TRBV5-6 with TRBJ1-2; the match to TRBD1 covers 9 bases. V was pared by 2 bases and J by 2 bases, with 1 base of the junction left unmatched. Germline V gives CDR1 SGHDT, CDR2 YYEEEE. CDR3 length: 14 amino acids. The CDR3 DNA reads as TGTGCCAGCAGCTTTGGACAGGGGAACTATGGCTACACCTTC. Translation: CASSFGQGNYGYTF. The full variable domain, rest sourced from reference TRBV5-6 and TRBJ1-2, is DAGVTQSPTHLIKTRGQQVTLRCSPKSGHDTVSWYQQALGQGPQFIFQYYEEEERQRGNFPDRFSGHQFPNYSSELNVNALLLGDSALYLCASSFGQGNYGYTFGSGTRLTVV.

The chain carries TRBV3-1 (or the pseudogene TRBV3-2) and TRBJ2-2, with a possible D match to TRBD1 (9 bases). The CDR3 totals 23 residues. Germline CDR1 and CDR2: LGHDT and YNNKEL (reference sequence). The germline V and J ends were trimmed by 2 bases and 0 bases, with 31 bases remaining between them. In DNA form, the CDR3 reads TGTGCCAGCAGCCAACTCCGGGGCGGGACAGGGAATAGCGGGGAGACGAACACCGGGGAGCTGTTTTTT. Residues: CASSQLRGGTGNSGETNTGELFF.

The chain links TRBV3-1 (or the pseudogene TRBV3-2) to TRBJ1-1, with 7 bases that match TRBD1. CDR1 is LGHDT and CDR2 is YNNKEL in the germline V gene (reference sequence). Trimming removed 3 bases from V and 8 bases from J; junction bases left unmatched: 3. CDR3 length: 12 residues. The CDR3, as DNA: TGTGCCAGCAGCCAGACAGGGATGGAAGCTTTCTTT. Protein product: CASSQTGMEAFF.

The CDR3 sequence is CATDIGGGVGNQPQHF. The CDR3 nucleotides read TGTGCCACCGACATAGGGGGGGGAGTGGGCAATCAGCCCCAGCATTTT. The rearrangement uses TRBV19 and TRBJ1-5, with a possible D match to TRBD1 (6 bases). CDR1 LNHDA and CDR2 SQIVND come from the germline V gene (reference sequence). The germline V and J ends were trimmed by 10 bases and 2 bases, with 21 bases remaining between them. This CDR3 has 16 amino acids.

The chain employs TRBV29-1 and TRBJ1-4; tentative D call: TRBD1 (5 bases). The CDR3 runs to 12 residues. From germline, CDR1 is SQVTM and CDR2 ANQGSEA. Trimming removed 3 bases from V and 4 bases from J, with 6 bases in between. Here the CDR3 reads CSVEGGNEKLFF. The CDR3 coding sequence is TGCAGCGTTGAGGGGGGTAATGAAAAACTGTTTTTT.

J is TRBJ1-1 and V is TRBV30; TRBD1 is a possible D gene (6 bases). Germline values: CDR1 GTSNPN, CDR2 SVGIG (reference sequence). The CDR3 runs to 13 residues. V lost 8 bases, J lost 4 bases, and 17 bases lay in between. Written as DNA, the CDR3 is TGTGCCAGCCAACAGGGAAGGGGCACTGAAGCTTTCTTT. It codes for CASQQGRGTEAFF. Full variable domain (missing parts from reference TRBV30 and TRBJ1-1): SQTIHQWPATLVQPVGSPLSLECTVEGTSNPNLYWYRQAAGRGLQLLFYSVGIGQISSEVPQNLSASRPQDRQFILSSKKLLLSDSGFYLCASQQGRGTEAFFGQGTRLTVV.

This chain connects TRBV19 to TRBJ2-1; a possible D gene is TRBD1 (5 bases). Looked up from germline, CDR1 is LNHDA and CDR2 is SQIVND (reference sequence). V was clipped by 5 bases and J by 9 bases, with 14 bases between them. This CDR3 contains 13 residues. The CDR3 reads CASSAGYYSEQFF. The CDR3 DNA reads as TGTGCCAGTAGTGCAGGGTATTATAGTGAGCAGTTCTTC.

The chain links TRBV25-1 to TRBJ2-5; weak D call: TRBD2 (5 bases). V lost 4 bases to trimming and J lost 5 bases, with 11 bases between them. CDR1 and CDR2 from the germline V gene are MGHDK and SYGVNS. The CDR3 loop spans 13 amino acids. CDR3 coding DNA: TGTGCCAGCAGTGGGGGTAGCGCTGAGACCCAGTACTTC. Its protein is CASSGGSAETQYF.

V gene TRBV18 combines with J gene TRBJ2-3; D remains ambiguous. Per germline, CDR1 KGHSH and CDR2 LQKENI. V lost 0 bases and J 5 bases, leaving 9 bases between the germline ends. The CDR3 covers 14 residues. The CDR3 is CASSPPTSRDTQYF. As DNA, the CDR3 is TGTGCCAGCTCACCACCGACTTCGAGAGATACGCAGTATTTT.

This clone was counted once. The genes are TRBV2 and TRBJ1-1; TRBD1 matches 7 bases. Germline CDR1 is SNHLY and CDR2 is FYNNEI. V lost 6 bases and J lost 0; bases outside the gene matches: 7. CDR3 length: 15 residues. CDR3 in amino acids: CASSRDSKMNTEAFF. The CDR3 region has the DNA TGTGCCAGCAGCCGGGACAGCAAGATGAACACTGAAGCTTTCTTT.